Following are 10 T cell receptor beta chains from one sample sequenced in a study of blood T cells in healthy people across ages. For the second PCR, which ran for 7 to 11 cycles, a sample-barcoded 5' primer and a J-beta primer mix were used. TCRdb ran MiXCR on the 5' RACE reads and lists one entry per CDR3 protein. The sample includes over 500,000 distinct CDR3 sequences, over 40% of them seen just once. The specimen was blood. The receptors stem from a woman aged 80 or over in good health.

The V and J genes are TRBV6-6 and TRBJ1-4; maybe TRBD1 (5 bases). The germline gives CDR1 MNHNY, CDR2 SVGAGI (reference sequence). Trimming pared 10 bases from V and 7 bases from J, leaving 22 bases between. This CDR3 region has 15 residues. CDR3 coding DNA: TGTGCCACCGAACCCGGGCCCCAAAGGGGTGAAAAACTGTTTTTT. Encoded protein: CATEPGPQRGEKLFF.

This clonotype was observed many times. The rearrangement links TRBV5-1 to TRBJ2-7, with TRBD2 as a possible D gene (6 bases). The germline V gene has CDR1 SGHRS and CDR2 YFSETQ. The ends were cut back, 3 bases at V and 3 bases at J, with 13 bases in the middle. The CDR3 runs 14 residues. The CDR3 sequence is CASSSTFGGYEQYF. DNA for the CDR3: TGCGCCAGCAGCTCAACCTTCGGGGGCTACGAGCAGTACTTC.

The chain couples TRBV10-3 to TRBJ2-5, with TRBD2 matching 8 bases. After removal of 6 bases from V and 3 bases from J, the junction contained 6 bases not matched to a gene. The CDR3 totals 14 residues. Germline lookup yields CDR1 ENHRY and CDR2 SYGVKD. The CDR3 loop reads CAISSLAAKETQYF. CDR3 coding DNA: TGTGCCATCAGCTCACTAGCGGCAAAAGAGACCCAGTACTTC.

This clonotype was observed a handful of times. The chain combines TRBV11-2 with TRBJ1-1, with D hard to call. V was shortened by 1 base and J by 5 bases, with 17 bases between the two germline ends. Germline V gives CDR1 SGHAT, CDR2 FQNNGV. The CDR3 consists of 16 residues. CDR3 residues: CASSLGSLAGGTEAFF. CDR3 in DNA: TGTGCCAGCAGCTTAGGTTCTTTGGCAGGAGGGACTGAAGCTTTCTTT.

This clonotype was picked up many times. The chain combines TRBV7-9 with TRBJ2-1; D not certain. The germline V gene encodes CDR1 SEHNR and CDR2 FQNEAQ (reference sequence). The CDR3 length is 15 residues. V lost 0 bases and J 7 bases, leaving 13 bases between the germline ends. The CDR3 spells CASSLAGRTVNEQFF. The DNA for the CDR3 is TGTGCCAGCAGCTTAGCGGGCCGGACCGTAAATGAGCAGTTCTTC.

The chain combines TRBV20-1 with TRBJ2-5, with D perhaps TRBD1 (9 bases). Trimming shortened V by 6 bases and J by 0 bases, and 32 bases separated the two germline ends. There are 20 residues in the CDR3. CDR1 and CDR2 from the germline V gene are DFQATT and SNEGSKA (reference sequence). The CDR3 coding sequence is TGCAGTGCACCGGGACAGGGAAGCCATAGCGGGGCCCTGTACCAAGAGACCCAGTACTTC. It is translated as CSAPGQGSHSGALYQETQYF.

Points on this clonotype: The germline gene is not matched at one end of the junction; a read error may be the cause. This sequence joins TRBV28 and TRBJ1-2; unclear D gene. The CDR3 covers 12 residues. Per the germline V gene, CDR1 is MDHEN and CDR2 is SYDVKM. The CDR3 protein is CAGSLNFYGYTF. The CDR3 DNA is TGTGCCGGCAGTTTGAATTTTTACGGCTACACCTTC.

With regard to this clonotype: A junction end diverges from the germline sequence, so it may reflect a read error. The rearrangement joins TRBV6-5 to TRBJ1-1, with D hard to call. Germline CDR1 MNHEY, CDR2 SVGAGI. The CDR3 spans 13 residues. CDR3 coding DNA: TGTGCCAGCAGTGACTCGACGGGTTCTGAAGCTTTCTTT. Translation gives CASSDSTGSEAFF.

This clonotype is a singleton in its sample. V gene TRBV6-5 combines with J gene TRBJ2-3; either TRBD1 or TRBD2 may supply D (5 bases each). This CDR3 contains 15 residues. The germline V gene has CDR1 MNHEY and CDR2 SVGAGI. Trimming removed 0 bases from V and 2 bases from J, with 9 bases in between. CDR3: CASSYSGRLTDTQYF. The DNA for the CDR3 is TGTGCCAGCAGTTACTCGGGACGGCTCACAGATACGCAGTATTTT.

This clonotype was detected ten times or more. This chain uses TRBV24-1 with TRBJ2-1; weak D call: TRBD2 (6 bases). The CDR3 totals 17 residues. The germline V gene encodes CDR1 KGHDR and CDR2 SFDVKD. The germline V and J ends were trimmed by 4 bases and 6 bases, with 21 bases remaining between them. The CDR3 region is CATSDTAGTVAINEQFF. The DNA for the CDR3 is TGTGCCACCAGTGACACCGCGGGGACGGTGGCCATCAATGAGCAGTTCTTC.